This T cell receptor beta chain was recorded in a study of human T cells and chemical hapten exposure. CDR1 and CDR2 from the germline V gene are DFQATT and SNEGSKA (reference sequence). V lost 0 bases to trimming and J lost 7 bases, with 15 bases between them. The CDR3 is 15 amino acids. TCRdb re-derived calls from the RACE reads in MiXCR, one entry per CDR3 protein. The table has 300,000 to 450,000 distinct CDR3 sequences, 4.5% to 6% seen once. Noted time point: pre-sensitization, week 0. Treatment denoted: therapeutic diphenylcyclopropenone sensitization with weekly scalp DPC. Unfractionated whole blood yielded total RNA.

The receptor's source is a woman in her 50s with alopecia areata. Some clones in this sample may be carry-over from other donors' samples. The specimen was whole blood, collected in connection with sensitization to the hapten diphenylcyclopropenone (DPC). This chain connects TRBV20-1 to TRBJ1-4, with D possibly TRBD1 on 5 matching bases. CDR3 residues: CSARDHGGEGEKLFF. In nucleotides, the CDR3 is TGCAGTGCTAGAGATCACGGAGGGGAGGGTGAAAAACTGTTTTTT.